These 2 T cell receptor beta chains came from one sample sequenced in a study of cytomegalovirus exposure and HLA in healthy donors (dated by TCRdb to about 2017). Libraries came from the immunoSEQ multiplex PCR assay. For the multiplex PCR, a mixture combining 60 forward primers for TCR Vbeta segments and 13 reverse primers for TCR Jbeta segments was used. TCRdb holds this immuneACCESS table with in-frame rearrangements only. Some clones are missing; in checked studies, unresolved V genes explain under half, and the rest has no known cause. In all, the sample holds some 99,000 clones, and 80% to 85% of those were seen once. Over 2% of the sample goes to the ten largest clones. The sequencing input was PBMCs. These receptor sequences come from a woman in her 30s in good health and CMV-seronegative.

V gene TRBV4-3 combines with J gene TRBJ2-3; maybe TRBD1 (6 bases). The CDR3 is 15 amino acids. Trimming stripped 0 bases from V and 5 bases from J, with 12 bases between. Germline values: CDR1 LGHNA, CDR2 YSLEER. The CDR3 DNA reads TGCGCCAGCAGCCAAGAGGGGGCTCGGGAAGATACGCAGTATTTT. Translated, it gives CASSQEGAREDTQYF.

This clone has more than one count but fewer than ten. The chain is built from TRBV10-3 and TRBJ1-3; 10 positions match TRBD1. From germline, CDR1 is ENHRY and CDR2 SYGVKD. The V gene end was trimmed by 6 bases and the J gene end by 0 bases; junction bases not matched to a gene: 5. The CDR3 runs 16 residues. The CDR3 reads CAISWDRGDSGNTIYF. The CDR3 coding sequence is TGTGCCATCAGCTGGGACAGGGGCGACTCTGGAAACACCATATATTTT.